The 27 T cell receptor beta chains reported below all come from one sample, sequenced in a study of human T cells and chemical hapten exposure. Noted time point: patch test 2, 6 weeks after DPC sensitization. Stated treatment: therapeutic diphenylcyclopropenone sensitization with weekly scalp DPC. TCRdb reanalysed the RACE reads using MiXCR and keeps one entry per CDR3 protein. The sample carries about 40,000 distinct CDR3 sequences, about 3% recorded once. The sample here was whole blood, taken in connection with sensitization to the hapten diphenylcyclopropenone (DPC). The receptor set was obtained from a man aged 40-55 years with alopecia areata. Some clones in this sample may be carry-over from other donors' samples.

The chain employs TRBV18 and TRBJ1-3, with D perhaps TRBD1 (5 bases). Germline lookup yields CDR1 KGHSH and CDR2 LQKENI. The CDR3 consists of 15 residues. The germline V and J ends were trimmed by 3 bases and 0 bases, with 9 bases remaining between them. The CDR3 coding sequence is TGTGCCAGCTCACCGAGACAGTTCTCTGGAAACACCATATATTTT. Residues: CASSPRQFSGNTIYF.

This clonotype was observed at least ten times. The rearrangement joins TRBV7-9 to TRBJ2-3, with 7 bases that match TRBD2. From germline, CDR1 is SEHNR and CDR2 FQNEAQ (reference sequence). The CDR3 is 16 amino acids. V lost 5 bases, J lost 4 bases, and 12 bases stayed unmatched. The chain's CDR3 is CASSPRMERGPDTQYF. CDR3 DNA: TGTGCCAGCAGCCCTAGGATGGAGCGGGGCCCAGATACGCAGTATTTT.

At least ten counts were recorded for this clonotype. The V gene is TRBV6-5, the J gene TRBJ2-5; TRBD2 is a possible D gene (6 bases). The CDR3 has 11 residues. CDR1 and CDR2 (germline): MNHEY, SVGAGI. V lost 7 bases and J 5 bases, leaving 8 bases between the germline ends. The CDR3 region is CASTGGETQYF. The CDR3 coding sequence is TGTGCCAGCACAGGAGGGGAGACCCAGTACTTC.

Ten or more counts support this clonotype. Because the CDR3's place on the DNA is in doubt, the DNA is left out and the CDR3 is given as listed by TCRdb. The gene calls are TRBV12-3 or TRBV12-4 and TRBJ2-3. Both ends counted, the CDR3 spans 17 residues. CDR3 region: CASSLILVMRYPDTQYF.

This clonotype was detected many times. The chain couples TRBV5-1 to TRBJ2-1; the match to TRBD2 covers 10 bases. The junction had 10 bases not matched to a gene; V was cut back by 4 bases and J by 9 bases. The CDR3 totals 15 residues. From germline, CDR1 is SGHRS and CDR2 YFSETQ. CDR3 protein: CASSRDLAGASEQFF. The CDR3 coding sequence is TGCGCCAGCAGCAGGGACCTAGCGGGAGCCAGTGAGCAGTTCTTC. Combining the CDR3 with reference TRBV5-1 and TRBJ2-1 gives the whole variable domain KAGVTQTPRYLIKTRGQQVTLSCSPISGHRSVSWYQQTPGQGLQFLFEYFSETQRNKGNFPGRFSGRQFSNSRSEMNVSTLELGDSALYLCASSRDLAGASEQFFGPGTRLTVL.

This clonotype has ten or more counts. This chain uses TRBV11-2 with TRBJ2-7; 8 bases fit TRBD1. Germline V gives CDR1 SGHAT, CDR2 FQNNGV. V shed 0 bases and J 4 bases; nucleotides not matched to a gene: 5. This CDR3 is built from 15 residues. This CDR3 is CASSLDPGGKYEQYF. The CDR3 nucleotides are TGTGCCAGCAGCTTAGACCCAGGGGGCAAGTACGAGCAGTACTTC.

This clonotype has ten or more counts. This chain links TRBV20-1 with TRBJ2-2; TRBD1 aligns across 9 bases. The germline gives CDR1 DFQATT, CDR2 SNEGSKA (reference sequence). V shed 6 bases, J shed 0 bases, and the junction held 8 bases outside the gene matches. This CDR3 has 16 amino acids. CDR3 residues: CSARAQGASNTGELFF. CDR3 bases: TGCAGTGCGAGGGCACAGGGGGCATCGAACACCGGGGAGCTGTTTTTT.

This clonotype has ten or more counts. The V call is TRBV18, the J call TRBJ2-1, with a weak D call TRBD2 (6 bases). In germline, CDR1 is KGHSH, CDR2 LQKENI. V was shortened by 5 bases and J by 5 bases, with 16 bases between the two germline ends. The CDR3 covers 15 residues. Here the CDR3 DNA reads TGTGCCAGCTCATTAACGGTAATAGCGGACAATGAGCAGTTCTTC. It specifies CASSLTVIADNEQFF.

This clonotype was recorded many times. The gene calls are TRBV18 and TRBJ2-1; a possible D gene is TRBD1 (6 bases). CDR3 length: 18 amino acids. Deletions cut 1 base from V and 5 bases from J, with 21 bases between. From germline, CDR1 is KGHSH and CDR2 LQKENI. This chain's CDR3 is CASSPLPALGHKDNEQFF. CDR3 DNA sequence: TGTGCCAGCTCACCACTCCCGGCATTGGGACATAAGGACAATGAGCAGTTCTTC.

At least ten counts were recorded for this clonotype. The chain employs TRBV5-1 and TRBJ2-3; 8 bases line up with TRBD1. CDR1 SGHRS and CDR2 YFSETQ come from the germline V gene. Trimming at V came to 4 bases and at J to 5 bases, leaving 9 bases not matched to a gene. CDR3 length equals 15 residues. The CDR3 spells CASSLGQARVDTQYF. The CDR3 DNA reads TGCGCCAGCAGCCTGGGACAGGCCCGGGTAGATACGCAGTATTTT. Looking up the rest from reference TRBV5-1 and TRBJ2-3 gives the full variable domain: KAGVTQTPRYLIKTRGQQVTLSCSPISGHRSVSWYQQTPGQGLQFLFEYFSETQRNKGNFPGRFSGRQFSNSRSEMNVSTLELGDSALYLCASSLGQARVDTQYFGPGTRLTVL.

This clonotype was seen repeatedly, ten times or more. The chain joins TRBV7-2 to TRBJ2-5, with 15 positions matching TRBD2. Germline V lookup: CDR1 SGHTA, CDR2 FQGNSA. CDR3 length: 16 residues. Trimming took 5 bases from V and 6 from J; bases not matched to a gene: 7. Here the CDR3 reads CASSRGLAGGPKTQYF. CDR3 in DNA: TGTGCCAGCAGCCGCGGACTAGCGGGAGGGCCCAAGACCCAGTACTTC.

This clonotype has ten or more counts. The V gene is TRBV5-1, the J gene TRBJ1-4; D may be TRBD1 (6 bases). This CDR3 has 15 residues. V dropped 0 bases and J dropped 8 bases, with 14 bases sitting between them. Looked up from germline, CDR1 is SGHRS and CDR2 is YFSETQ. For the CDR3, the DNA is TGCGCCAGCAGCTTGGAGGGGGGGCCCTCCGAAAAACTGTTTTTT. Its protein product is CASSLEGGPSEKLFF.

This clonotype was counted at least ten times. The chain employs TRBV6-5 and TRBJ2-7; possible D gene TRBD1, 5 bases. Trimming removed 0 bases from V and 9 bases from J, with 18 bases in between. Germline values: CDR1 MNHEY, CDR2 SVGAGI. The length of the CDR3 is 15 residues. This chain's CDR3 is CASSYSTQGWSLQYF. The CDR3 DNA reads as TGTGCCAGCAGTTACTCAACCCAGGGCTGGAGTCTGCAGTACTTC.

This chain connects TRBV14 to TRBJ2-1; 8 bases align to TRBD1. V lost 0 bases, J lost 9 bases, and 4 bases stayed unmatched. The length of the CDR3 is 14 residues. In germline, CDR1 is SGHDN, CDR2 FVKESK. CDR3 loop: CASSQDQGASEQFF. The CDR3 DNA is TGTGCCAGCAGCCAAGATCAGGGGGCGAGTGAGCAGTTCTTC. Together with reference TRBV14 and TRBJ2-1, the CDR3 gives the full variable domain: EAGVTQFPSHSVIEKGQTVTLRCDPISGHDNLYWYRRVMGKEIKFLLHFVKESKQDESGMPNNRFLAERTGGTYSTLKVQPAELEDSGVYFCASSQDQGASEQFFGPGTRLTVL.

This clonotype was seen repeatedly, ten times or more. The J gene is TRBJ2-1, the V gene TRBV29-1; D is ambiguous. The CDR3 contains 14 residues. CDR1 SQVTM and CDR2 ANQGSEA come from the germline V gene. Trimming shortened V by 2 bases and J by 3 bases, and 11 bases separated the two germline ends. The CDR3 reads CSVEPSSSYNEQFF. DNA for the CDR3: TGCAGCGTTGAACCATCCTCAAGCTACAATGAGCAGTTCTTC.

This clonotype was found many times. The chain uses TRBV28 and TRBJ2-1; 7 bases align to TRBD2. The germline gives CDR1 MDHEN, CDR2 SYDVKM. The CDR3 consists of 15 residues. With 0 bases clipped from V and 4 bases from J, the junction kept 3 bases outside the gene matches. CDR3 region: CASSLWASGYNEQFF. Written as DNA, the CDR3 is TGTGCCAGCAGTTTATGGGCTAGCGGATACAATGAGCAGTTCTTC.

This clonotype was observed many times. V and J are TRBV18 and TRBJ1-2, with 8 positions matching TRBD1. The germline gives CDR1 KGHSH, CDR2 LQKENI. CDR3 length: 13 amino acids. J lost 6 bases, V lost 4 bases, and 4 bases had no gene match. CDR3 nucleotides: TGTGCCAGCTCACTAGGACAGGGCGATGGCTACACCTTC. Amino acid sequence: CASSLGQGDGYTF.

In this sample, this clonotype turned up many times. The CDR3 nucleotides are TGTGCCAGCAGTTACGGGCAGTACACCGGGGAGCTGTTTTTT. Protein sequence: CASSYGQYTGELFF. The rearrangement joins TRBV6-5 to TRBJ2-2; no clear D. The CDR3 covers 14 residues. The germline CDR1 and CDR2 sequences are MNHEY and SVGAGI. Between the trimmed V and J ends, which lost 2 bases and 3 bases, there was a span of 7 bases.

This clonotype has a count of ten or more. The chain employs TRBV12-3 or TRBV12-4 and TRBJ2-5; TRBD2 might be the D (7 bases). Trimming cost V 6 bases and J 5 bases, with 19 bases left between them. The CDR3 extends over 15 amino acids. CDR3 sequence (DNA): TGTGCCAGCAGCAAACTCGGGGGGCGGGAGGAGACCCAGTACTTC. It specifies CASSKLGGREETQYF.

This clonotype was observed many times. The chain couples TRBV21-1 to TRBJ1-5; the DNA was not used to check the table's D call, TRBD1. TRBV21-1 is an annotated pseudogene. The length of the CDR3 is 16 residues. The CDR3 spells CASSITGGDFDQPQHF. Here the CDR3 DNA reads TGTGCCAGCAGCATTACAGGGGGCGATTTTGATCAGCCCCAGCATTTT.

This clonotype has ten or more counts. The chain links TRBV3-1 to TRBJ2-5, with D unclear. V lost 3 bases to trimming and J lost 5 bases, with 7 bases between them. Germline V gives CDR1 LGHDT, CDR2 YNNKEL (reference sequence). The CDR3 totals 12 residues. The CDR3 protein is CASSQAGETQYF. The DNA of the CDR3 is TGTGCCAGCAGCCAGGCCGGGGAGACCCAGTACTTC.

This clonotype occurred many times. The chain employs TRBV28 and TRBJ2-7; 12 bases match TRBD1. This CDR3 comprises 15 residues. Germline V gene data show CDR1 as MDHEN and CDR2 as SYDVKM. V dropped 1 base and J dropped 9; count of bases not matched to a gene: 7. In nucleotides, the CDR3 is TGTGCCAGCAGTTTATCCGGGACAGGGGGCCGAGGGCAGTACTTC. It translates to CASSLSGTGGRGQYF.

In its sample, this clonotype was seen many times. The chain uses TRBV28 and TRBJ2-5, with a weak D call TRBD1 (6 bases). Germline assignment: CDR1 MDHEN and CDR2 SYDVKM. V gave up 2 bases and J gave up 4 bases, with 17 bases separating them. There are 16 residues in the CDR3. The CDR3 nucleotides read TGTGCCAGCAGTTTAGCAGGGGTGACAGGCGGAGAGACCCAGTACTTC. It is translated as CASSLAGVTGGETQYF.

In this sample, this clonotype turned up many times. The V gene is TRBV6-2 or TRBV6-3, the J gene TRBJ2-1; D unresolved. Germline loops: CDR1 MNHEY, CDR2 SVGEGT. CDR3 size: 13 residues. V was cut by 5 bases and J by 8 bases, with 13 bases left in between. The DNA of the CDR3 is TGTGCCAGCAGTCGGTTAAAGGACCATGAGCAGTTCTTC. As protein: CASSRLKDHEQFF.

This clonotype was seen ten or more times. The chain recombines TRBV20-1 with TRBJ2-2, with 7 bases that match TRBD1. The CDR3 runs to 15 residues. J was trimmed by 3 bases and V by 5 bases; bases with no gene match: 9. Germline CDR1 DFQATT, CDR2 SNEGSKA (reference sequence). CDR3 protein: CSAPPRDRYTGELFF. DNA for the CDR3: TGCAGTGCTCCACCAAGGGACAGATACACCGGGGAGCTGTTTTTT.

This clonotype was observed many times. The chain employs TRBV29-1 and TRBJ2-5; D ambiguous. CDR3 length: 12 amino acids. Germline CDR1 is SQVTM and CDR2 is ANQGSEA. V was cut by 4 bases and J by 0 bases, with 6 bases left in between. The CDR3 loop is CSVVKDQETQYF. The CDR3 nucleotides read TGCAGCGTTGTAAAGGACCAAGAGACCCAGTACTTC.

This clonotype was detected many times. This sequence joins TRBV27 and TRBJ2-3; D call uncertain. The germline CDR1 and CDR2 sequences are MNHEY and SMNVEV (reference sequence). The ends were cut back, 4 bases at V and 4 bases at J, with 12 bases in the middle. The CDR3 runs 14 residues. CDR3 in amino acids: CASSSADLPDTQYF. The CDR3 DNA sequence: TGTGCCAGCAGTTCAGCTGATTTGCCAGATACGCAGTATTTT.